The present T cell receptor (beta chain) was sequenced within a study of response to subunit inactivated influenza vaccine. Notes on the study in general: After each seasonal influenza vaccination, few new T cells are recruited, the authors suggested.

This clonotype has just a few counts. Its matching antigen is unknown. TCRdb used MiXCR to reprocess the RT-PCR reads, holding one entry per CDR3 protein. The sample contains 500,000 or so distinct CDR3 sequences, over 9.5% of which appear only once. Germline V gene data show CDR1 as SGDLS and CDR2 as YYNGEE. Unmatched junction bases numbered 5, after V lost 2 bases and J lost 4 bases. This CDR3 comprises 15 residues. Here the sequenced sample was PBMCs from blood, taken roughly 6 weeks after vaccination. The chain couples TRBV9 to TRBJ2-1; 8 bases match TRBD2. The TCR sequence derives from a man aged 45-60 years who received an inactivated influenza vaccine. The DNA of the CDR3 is TGTGCCAGCAGCGTCCCGGGAGGGGGTTACAATGAGCAGTTCTTC. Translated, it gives CASSVPGGGYNEQFF.